The present T cell receptor beta chain was sequenced within a study of shared clonotypes between healthy human individuals. The study, taken as a whole, reports: A generally larger estimated richness was seen in naive subsets than in memory subsets. Genetic and exposure-history diversity was limited by the few donors.

V gave up 1 base and J gave up 7 bases, with 13 bases separating them. CDR1 and CDR2 (germline): SGHTA, FQGNSA. The CDR3 consists of 14 residues. Only one count was recorded for this clone. Its antigen is unidentified. Generated by immunoSEQ multiplex PCR, the TCRdb table keeps only in-frame clones and is missing some. Of some 2,100,000 clones in the sample, about 94% were seen once. The chain couples TRBV7-2 to TRBJ1-2; a possible D gene is TRBD1 (5 bases). This TCR was recovered from a man aged 18 to 35 in good health. The source material was naive CD4+ T cells sorted from blood. The sample's subset: CD45RA+ positively selected. CDR3 sequence (DNA): TGTGCCAGCAGCTTAGATCGGGGTCAGGGTGGCTACACCTTC. Translated: CASSLDRGQGGYTF.